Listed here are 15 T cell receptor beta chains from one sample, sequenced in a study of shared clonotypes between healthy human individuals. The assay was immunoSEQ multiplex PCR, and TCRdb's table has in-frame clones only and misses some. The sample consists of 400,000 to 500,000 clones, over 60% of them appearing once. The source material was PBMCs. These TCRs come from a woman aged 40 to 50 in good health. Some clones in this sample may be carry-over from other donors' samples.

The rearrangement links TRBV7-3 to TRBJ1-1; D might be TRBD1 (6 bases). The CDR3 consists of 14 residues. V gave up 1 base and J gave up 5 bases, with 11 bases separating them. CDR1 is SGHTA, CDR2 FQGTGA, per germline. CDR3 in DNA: TGTGCCAGCAGCTTAAACAGGGTTGGTACTGAAGCTTTCTTT. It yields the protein CASSLNRVGTEAFF.

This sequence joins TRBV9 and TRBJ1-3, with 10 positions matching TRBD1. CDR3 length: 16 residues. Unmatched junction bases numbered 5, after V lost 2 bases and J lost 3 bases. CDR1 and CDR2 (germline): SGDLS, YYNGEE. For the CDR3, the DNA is TGTGCCAGCAGCGTGGGGACAGGGGTGGGTGGAAACACCATATATTTT. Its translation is CASSVGTGVGGNTIYF.

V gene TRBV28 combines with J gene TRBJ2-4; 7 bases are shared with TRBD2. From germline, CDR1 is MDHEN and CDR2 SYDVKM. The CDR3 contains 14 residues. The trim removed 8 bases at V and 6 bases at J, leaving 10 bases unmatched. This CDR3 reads CASGPSGVRNIQYF. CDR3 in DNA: TGTGCCAGCGGACCGAGCGGGGTGAGAAACATTCAGTACTTC.

CDR3 nucleotides: TGTGCCAGCAGCTTCGGGACTAGCGGGAGCTCCCTCCTCTACGAGCAGTACTTC. This sequence encodes CASSFGTSGSSLLYEQYF. The chain uses TRBV7-2 and TRBJ2-7, with 14 bases lining up with TRBD2. The germline CDR1 and CDR2 sequences are SGHTA and FQGNSA. The CDR3 is 18 amino acids. The V and J ends lost 3 bases and 3 bases, in that order; junction bases with no gene match: 10.

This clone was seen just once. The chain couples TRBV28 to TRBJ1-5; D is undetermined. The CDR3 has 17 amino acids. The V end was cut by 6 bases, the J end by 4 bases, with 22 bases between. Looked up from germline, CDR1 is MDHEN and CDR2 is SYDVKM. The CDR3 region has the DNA TGTGCCAGCAGCACAAGATATTGGGAGTCTGTTAATCAGCCCCAGCATTTT. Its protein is CASSTRYWESVNQPQHF.

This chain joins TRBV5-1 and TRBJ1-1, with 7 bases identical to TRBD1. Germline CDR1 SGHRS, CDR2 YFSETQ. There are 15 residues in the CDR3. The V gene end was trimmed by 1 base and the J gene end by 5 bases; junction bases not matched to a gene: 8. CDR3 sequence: CASSLRGQERTEAFF. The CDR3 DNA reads TGCGCCAGCAGCTTGCGCGGACAGGAGAGAACTGAAGCTTTCTTT.

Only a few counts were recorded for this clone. CDR3: CASSLSGSGVGQYF. The CDR3 DNA sequence: TGTGCCAGCAGCTTGAGCGGGAGCGGGGTGGGGCAGTACTTC. This chain uses TRBV5-4 with TRBJ2-7; TRBD2 matches 8 bases. The CDR3 runs 14 residues. V trimming: 1 base; J trimming: 9 bases; junction bases outside the gene matches: 9. The germline V gene has CDR1 SGHNT and CDR2 YYREEE (reference sequence).

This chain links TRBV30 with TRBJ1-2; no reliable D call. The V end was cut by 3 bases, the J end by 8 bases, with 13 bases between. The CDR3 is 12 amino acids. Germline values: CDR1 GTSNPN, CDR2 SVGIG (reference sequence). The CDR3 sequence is CAWRIAPQGYTF. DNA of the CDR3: TGTGCCTGGAGGATCGCCCCCCAGGGCTACACCTTC.

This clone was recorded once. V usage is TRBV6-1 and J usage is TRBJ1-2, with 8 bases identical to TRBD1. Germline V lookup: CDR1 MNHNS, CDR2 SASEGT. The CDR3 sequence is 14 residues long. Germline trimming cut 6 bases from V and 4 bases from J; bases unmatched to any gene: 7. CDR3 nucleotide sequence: TGTGCCAGCAGAGAGACAGGGGCGACCTATGGCTACACCTTC. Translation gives CASRETGATYGYTF.

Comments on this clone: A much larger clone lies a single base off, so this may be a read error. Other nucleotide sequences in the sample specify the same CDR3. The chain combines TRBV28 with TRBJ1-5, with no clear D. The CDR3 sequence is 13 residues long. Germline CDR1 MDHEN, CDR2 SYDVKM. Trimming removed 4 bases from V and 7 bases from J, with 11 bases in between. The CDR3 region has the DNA TGTGCCAGCAGTTCATTTTCTAACCAGCCCCAGCATTTT. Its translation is CASSSFSNQPQHF.

The CDR3 loop is CASRERGGETQYF. The CDR3 DNA reads as TGTGCCAGTAGAGAGCGGGGGGGAGAGACCCAGTACTTC. The V call is TRBV19, the J call TRBJ2-5, with 10 bases that match TRBD2. CDR3 size: 13 residues. V lost 6 bases to trimming and J lost 4 bases; unmatched junction nucleotides: 2. Germline V CDR1 and CDR2: LNHDA, SQIVND (reference sequence).

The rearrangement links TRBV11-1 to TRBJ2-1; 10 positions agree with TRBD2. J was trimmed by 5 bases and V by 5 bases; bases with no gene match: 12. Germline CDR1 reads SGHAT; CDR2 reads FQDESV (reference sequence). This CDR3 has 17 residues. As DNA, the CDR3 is TGTGCCAGCAGCCATCCATACAGCGGGAGGGCCCACAATGAGCAGTTCTTC. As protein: CASSHPYSGRAHNEQFF.

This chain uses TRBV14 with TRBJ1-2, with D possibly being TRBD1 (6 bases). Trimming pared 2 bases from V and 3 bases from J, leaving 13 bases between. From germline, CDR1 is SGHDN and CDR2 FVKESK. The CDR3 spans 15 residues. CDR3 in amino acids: CASSQYREIDYGYTF. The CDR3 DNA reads TGTGCCAGCAGCCAATACAGGGAGATTGACTATGGCTACACCTTC.

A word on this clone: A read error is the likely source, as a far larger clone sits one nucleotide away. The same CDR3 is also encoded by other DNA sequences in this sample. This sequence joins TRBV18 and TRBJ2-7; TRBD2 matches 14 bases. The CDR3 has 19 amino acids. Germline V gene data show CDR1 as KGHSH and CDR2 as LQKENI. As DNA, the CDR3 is TGTGCCAGTTCACCACCCTACTCGGGACTAGCGGGAGATTTGAACGAGCAGTACTTC. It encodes CASSPPYSGLAGDLNEQYF.

Here the CDR3 DNA reads TGTGCCAGCAGAGGGCCGCCCACAGATACGCAGTATTTT. It is translated as CASRGPPTDTQYF. The V call is TRBV4-2, the J call TRBJ2-3; D call uncertain. Trimming cost V 6 bases and J 2 bases, with 9 bases left between them. Looked up from germline, CDR1 is LGHNA and CDR2 is YNFKEQ. The CDR3 is 13 residues long.